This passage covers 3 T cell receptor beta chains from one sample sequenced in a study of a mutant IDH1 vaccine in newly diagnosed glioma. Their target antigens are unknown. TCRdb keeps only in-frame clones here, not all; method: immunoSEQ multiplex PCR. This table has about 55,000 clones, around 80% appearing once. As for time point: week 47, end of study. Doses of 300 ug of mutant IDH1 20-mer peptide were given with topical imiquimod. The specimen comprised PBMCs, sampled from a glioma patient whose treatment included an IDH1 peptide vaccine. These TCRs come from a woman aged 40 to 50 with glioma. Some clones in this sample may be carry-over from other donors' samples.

CDR3: CSVERAGKPYEQYF. The CDR3 nucleotides are TGCAGCGTTGAAAGGGCAGGGAAGCCCTACGAGCAGTACTTC. This rearrangement joins TRBV29-1 to TRBJ2-7; a weak D match, TRBD1 (5 bases). Trimming cost V 2 bases and J 2 bases, with 13 bases left between them. The CDR3 is 14 amino acids. Germline V lookup: CDR1 SQVTM, CDR2 ANQGSEA.

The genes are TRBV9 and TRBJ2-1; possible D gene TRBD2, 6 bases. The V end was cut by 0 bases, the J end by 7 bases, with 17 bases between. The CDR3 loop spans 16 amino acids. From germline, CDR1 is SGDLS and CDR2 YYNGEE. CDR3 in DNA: TGTGCCAGCAGCGTAGCCTCTAGCGTCCTAAGGAATGAGCAGTTCTTC. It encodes CASSVASSVLRNEQFF.

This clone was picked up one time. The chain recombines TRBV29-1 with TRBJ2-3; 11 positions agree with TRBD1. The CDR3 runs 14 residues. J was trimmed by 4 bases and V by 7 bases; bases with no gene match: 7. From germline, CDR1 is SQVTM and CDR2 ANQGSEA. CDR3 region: CSALGTGGPDTQYF. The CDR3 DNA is TGCAGCGCCCTCGGGACAGGGGGGCCAGATACGCAGTATTTT.